One and the same sample provided the 18 T cell receptor beta chains below, sequenced in a study of identical twins. TCRdb recomputed calls from the 5' RACE reads with MiXCR, one row per CDR3 protein. The sample consists of 1.5 million to 2 million distinct CDR3 sequences, roughly 35% of them appearing once. Sequencing used cord blood. These receptors all come from a newborn girl in good health.

The V and J genes are TRBV5-1 and TRBJ1-2, with 7 bases that match TRBD1. The germline V gene encodes CDR1 SGHRS and CDR2 YFSETQ. The CDR3 extends over 15 amino acids. With 0 bases clipped from V and 6 bases from J, the junction kept 8 bases outside the gene matches. The CDR3 here is CASSLEARGANGYTF. CDR3 DNA: TGCGCCAGCAGCTTGGAGGCCAGGGGGGCGAATGGCTACACCTTC. Variable domain in full (rest from reference TRBV5-1 and TRBJ1-2): KAGVTQTPRYLIKTRGQQVTLSCSPISGHRSVSWYQQTPGQGLQFLFEYFSETQRNKGNFPGRFSGRQFSNSRSEMNVSTLELGDSALYLCASSLEARGANGYTFGSGTRLTVV.

CDR3 sequence reads: CASSQLRDVHPEAFF. The CDR3 coding sequence is TGTGCCAGCAGCCAACTCCGGGACGTTCATCCTGAAGCTTTCTTT. The rearrangement links TRBV28 to TRBJ1-1, with a possible D match to TRBD1 (5 bases). The V end was cut by 6 bases, the J end by 6 bases, with 20 bases between. CDR1 and CDR2 (germline): MDHEN, SYDVKM. The CDR3 covers 15 residues.

Regarding this clonotype: Germline and junction disagree at one end, which may indicate a read error. This chain joins TRBV4-2 and TRBJ2-3; D uncertain. CDR1 is LGHNA, CDR2 YNFKEQ, per germline. The CDR3 spans 13 residues. This chain's CDR3 is CASSQDGLDTRYF. The DNA of the CDR3 is TGTGCCAGCAGCCAAGATGGGCTAGATACGCGGTATTTT.

This chain uses TRBV5-6 with TRBJ1-2; 7 bases are shared with TRBD1. CDR3 length equals 13 residues. V shed 0 bases, J shed 6 bases, and the junction held 2 bases outside the gene matches. CDR1 SGHDT and CDR2 YYEEEE come from the germline V gene. In DNA form, the CDR3 reads TGTGCCAGCAGCTTGGCCGACAGGGATGGCTACACCTTC. It yields the protein CASSLADRDGYTF.

This clonotype was counted many times. The rearrangement joins TRBV2 to TRBJ2-4; 7 bases line up with TRBD1. The germline V gene has CDR1 SNHLY and CDR2 FYNNEI. The CDR3 length is 14 residues. Trimming took 8 bases from V and 0 from J; bases not matched to a gene: 4. The CDR3 nucleotides read TGTGCCAGCTCGGGACAGCCAGCCAAAAACATTCAGTACTTC. Amino acid sequence: CASSGQPAKNIQYF.

In its sample, this clonotype was seen a few times. The chain is built from TRBV3-1 and TRBJ2-7; 10 nucleotides line up with TRBD2. With V trimmed by 6 bases and J by 5 bases, 16 bases remained unmatched. The CDR3 extends over 17 amino acids. Germline V CDR1 and CDR2: LGHDT, YNNKEL (reference sequence). The CDR3 sequence is CASSRTSGLGTSDEQYF. The CDR3 coding sequence is TGTGCCAGCAGTCGGACTAGCGGTCTTGGGACTTCTGACGAGCAGTACTTC.

Details on this clonotype: One end of the junction fails to match germline, which may point to a read error. V and J are TRBV28 and TRBJ2-3; D gene uncertain. Germline V CDR1 and CDR2: MDHEN, SYDVKM. The CDR3 is 13 residues long. The DNA for the CDR3 is TGTGCCGGCAGTTTCCCAGAAGCGGATACGCAGTATTTT. It codes for CAGSFPEADTQYF.

The CDR3 bases are TGTGCCAGCTCTCCATCGACCGGTCCCGCCTACGAGCAGTACTTC. It specifies CASSPSTGPAYEQYF. The chain carries TRBV6-5 and TRBJ2-7; D is unclear. Germline values: CDR1 MNHEY, CDR2 SVGAGI. The V end was cut by 8 bases, the J end by 2 bases, with 19 bases between. This CDR3 is 15 amino acids long.

This clonotype was seen once. The chain joins TRBV27 to TRBJ1-5; D ambiguous. This CDR3 has 17 residues. From germline, CDR1 is MNHEY and CDR2 SMNVEV (reference sequence). V shed 5 bases and J shed 1 base, with 18 bases lying between them. The CDR3 is CASSQKSTSRSNQPQHF. CDR3 nucleotide sequence: TGTGCCAGCAGTCAAAAGTCGACGTCCCGCAGCAATCAGCCCCAGCATTTT.

A few counts support this clonotype. The rearrangement joins TRBV6-1 to TRBJ2-3; 14 bases align to TRBD2. The germline V gene has CDR1 MNHNS and CDR2 SASEGT. The CDR3 sequence is 15 residues long. Trimming cost V 3 bases and J 8 bases; bases outside gene matches: 4. The CDR3 DNA reads TGTGCCAGCAGTGAGGGACTAGCGGGAGAGGGTACGCAGTATTTT. This translates into CASSEGLAGEGTQYF.

Comments on this clonotype: At one end, the junction sequence differs from germline, possibly due to a read error. This sequence joins TRBV11-2 and TRBJ2-5; tentatively, D is TRBD2 (6 bases). Germline V gene data show CDR1 as SGHAT and CDR2 as FQNNGV. The CDR3 contains 15 residues. CDR3 nucleotide sequence: TGTGCCGGCAGCTTAGACCCTAGCGTACAAGAGACCCAGTACTTC. Translated, it gives CAGSLDPSVQETQYF.

This clonotype was counted a few times. This chain uses TRBV4-1 with TRBJ1-4, with D unclear. V was pared by 0 bases and J by 8 bases, with 13 bases between. Germline CDR1 is MGHRA and CDR2 is YSYEKL. The CDR3 loop spans 15 amino acids. The CDR3 sequence: CASSQETALREKLFF. CDR3 DNA: TGCGCCAGCAGCCAAGAAACAGCCCTTAGAGAAAAACTGTTTTTT.

This chain links TRBV30 with TRBJ1-2, with D perhaps matching TRBD1 (6 bases). CDR1 and CDR2 (germline): GTSNPN, SVGIG (reference sequence). The CDR3 contains 11 residues. The V and J ends lost 5 bases and 7 bases respectively, with 11 bases between them. The CDR3 sequence: CAWRGATGYTF. DNA for the CDR3: TGTGCCTGGCGGGGGGCGACTGGCTACACCTTC.

The chain has TRBV10-2 and TRBJ2-2; 8 bases line up with TRBD2. The CDR3 covers 16 residues. The V and J ends lost 6 bases and 0 bases, in that order; junction bases with no gene match: 6. Per germline, CDR1 WSHSY and CDR2 SAAADI. The CDR3 reads CASRIETSANTGELFF. CDR3 DNA: TGCGCCAGCAGAATAGAGACTAGCGCGAACACCGGGGAGCTGTTTTTT.

This clonotype was seen ten or more times. This chain connects TRBV12-3 or TRBV12-4 to TRBJ2-7; a weak D match, TRBD2 (5 bases). With 3 bases removed from V and 5 bases from J, the gap between germline ends came to 14 bases. There are 14 residues in the CDR3. In nucleotides, the CDR3 is TGTGCCAGCAGTTTGGGGTCCGGGAACCACGAGCAGTACTTC. Translation: CASSLGSGNHEQYF.

This clonotype was observed at least ten times. The chain uses TRBV7-9 and TRBJ2-3, with 8 bases fitting TRBD1. CDR1 and CDR2 from the germline V gene are SEHNR and FQNEAQ (reference sequence). Trimming at V came to 1 base and at J to 1 base, leaving 1 base not matched to a gene. The length of the CDR3 is 15 residues. CDR3 bases: TGTGCCAGCAGCTTAGAGACAGGGGGCACAGATACGCAGTATTTT. It specifies CASSLETGGTDTQYF.

About this clonotype itself: One end of the junction is discordant with germline, which a read error may explain. The rearrangement uses TRBV28 and TRBJ2-1, with 9 bases fitting TRBD1. The CDR3 is made up of 15 amino acids. CDR1 MDHEN and CDR2 SYDVKM come from the germline V gene. This CDR3 is CAGSLPRGQGNEQFF. The CDR3 region has the DNA TGTGCCGGCAGTTTGCCCCGAGGACAGGGGAATGAGCAGTTCTTC.

The chain recombines TRBV20-1 with TRBJ2-4; no clear D gene. The tail of the sequence fits TRBJ2-7 better, so the J call may be wrong. Germline CDR1 and CDR2: DFQATT and SNEGSKA (reference sequence). The CDR3 has 13 residues. The CDR3 coding sequence is TGCAGTGCTAGCCACCCCGCGCGGAACGAGCAGTACTTC. It encodes CSASHPARNEQYF.